Shown below are 2 T cell receptor beta chains from a single sample sequenced in a study of naive and memory T cell subsets. An equimolar mix of two oligonucleotides served as the beta constant-region primer for TRBC1 and TRBC2. Each CDR3 protein gets one entry after TCRdb re-called the UMI-ligation and nested PCR reads with MiXCR. This sample has tens of thousands of distinct CDR3 sequences, with 10% to 15% found just once. Sequencing used central memory CD4+ T cells from blood. The receptors stem from a human donor in good health.

Many counts were recorded for this clonotype. CDR3 residues: CSAPNLAVTYEQYF. CDR3 nucleotide sequence: TGCAGTGCGCCTAATCTAGCGGTGACCTACGAGCAGTACTTC. The J gene is TRBJ2-7, the V gene TRBV20-1, with TRBD2 matching 7 bases. The germline CDR1 and CDR2 sequences are DFQATT and SNEGSKA (reference sequence). This CDR3 has 14 amino acids. Trimming removed 6 bases from V and 2 bases from J; junction bases left unmatched: 10.

This clonotype appeared a few times. V gene TRBV13 combines with J gene TRBJ2-3; the D is unclear. The length of the CDR3 is 13 residues. The V end lost 8 bases, the J end lost 7 bases, and 16 bases lay between the germline ends. The germline gives CDR1 PRHDT, CDR2 FYEKMQ (reference sequence). The CDR3 loop reads CASRQVAVHTQYF. The CDR3 bases are TGTGCCAGCCGCCAAGTGGCGGTACATACGCAGTATTTT.